The 18 T cell receptor beta chains below come from one sample, sequenced in a study of a mutant IDH1 vaccine in newly diagnosed glioma. The protocol was immunoSEQ multiplex PCR, while the TCRdb copy is restricted to in-frame clones and leaves out a portion. The table shows some 31,000 clones, with approximately 80% occurring only once. Time point specified: week 23, last vaccination. A 20-mer mutant IDH1 peptide at 300 ug was injected subcutaneously with topical imiquimod. These receptors' antigens are unknown. The material sequenced was PBMCs, taken from a glioma patient whose treatment included an IDH1 peptide vaccine. These receptors were collected from a woman aged 18 to 35 with glioma.

This clone was observed a handful of times. V is TRBV7-9 and J is TRBJ1-5; TRBD1 might be the D (6 bases). The germline V and J ends were trimmed by 2 bases and 5 bases, with 10 bases remaining between them. The CDR3 sequence is 14 residues long. Germline V lookup: CDR1 SEHNR, CDR2 FQNEAQ (reference sequence). The CDR3 here is CASSLMGADQPQHF. For the CDR3, the DNA is TGTGCCAGCAGCTTAATGGGGGCAGATCAGCCCCAGCATTTT.

This chain links TRBV19 with TRBJ2-7; TRBD1 might be the D (5 bases). The CDR3 runs 15 residues. Trimming shortened V by 5 bases and J by 3 bases, and 17 bases separated the two germline ends. Germline CDR1 reads LNHDA; CDR2 reads SQIVND (reference sequence). The DNA of the CDR3 is TGTGCCAGTAGTTCCGGGCCTCGACAGCACTACGAGCAGTACTTC. Its protein product is CASSSGPRQHYEQYF.

The chain joins TRBV7-9 to TRBJ2-1; no clear D. The CDR3 spans 14 residues. Trimming removed 5 bases at V and 0 bases at J, with 8 bases between. In germline, CDR1 is SEHNR, CDR2 FQNEAQ (reference sequence). As DNA, the CDR3 is TGTGCCAGCAGCCCAACCAGCTCCTACAATGAGCAGTTCTTC. It yields the protein CASSPTSSYNEQFF.

V and J are TRBV2 and TRBJ2-1, with 10 bases lining up with TRBD2. J gave up 8 bases and V 2 bases, and 6 bases lay outside the gene matches. Germline lookup yields CDR1 SNHLY and CDR2 FYNNEI. This CDR3 has 15 residues. CDR3 sequence (DNA): TGTGCCAGCAGTGAACCCAGCGGGGGGGCGTATGAGCAGTTCTTC. Amino acid sequence: CASSEPSGGAYEQFF.

The V call is TRBV6-4, the J call TRBJ2-7; weak D call: TRBD2 (5 bases). The CDR3 is 15 amino acids. Trimming removed 3 bases at V and 1 base at J, with 13 bases between. Germline CDR1 is MRHNA and CDR2 is SNTAGT. DNA of the CDR3: TGTGCCAGCAGTGATACCGGTTCGGGGTCCTACGAGCAGTACTTC. It specifies CASSDTGSGSYEQYF.

The J gene is TRBJ2-1, the V gene TRBV5-1; D gene unclear. Germline V gene lookup returns CDR1 SGHRS and CDR2 YFSETQ. CDR3 length: 12 amino acids. The V gene lost 5 bases and the J gene lost 9 bases, with 12 bases spanning the gap. CDR3 sequence: CASSRAYTEQFF. CDR3 bases: TGCGCCAGCAGTCGGGCGTATACTGAGCAGTTCTTC.

The rearrangement joins TRBV7-9 to TRBJ1-1; the D is unclear. This CDR3 has 12 residues. CDR1 is SEHNR, CDR2 FQNEAQ, per germline (reference sequence). Trimming pared 3 bases from V and 7 bases from J, leaving 9 bases between. CDR3 region: CASSFGDGEAFF. The DNA of the CDR3 is TGTGCCAGCAGCTTTGGAGACGGTGAAGCTTTCTTT.

The chain is built from TRBV11-1 and TRBJ2-7; 9 nucleotides match TRBD2. The CDR3 runs 18 residues. Germline V lookup: CDR1 SGHAT, CDR2 FQDESV (reference sequence). V trimming: 3 bases; J trimming: 0 bases; junction bases outside the gene matches: 12. Here the CDR3 DNA reads TGTGCCAGCAGCTTGGGGGATCGACTAGCGGTGAGCTCCTACGAGCAGTACTTC. It yields the protein CASSLGDRLAVSSYEQYF.

The V and J genes are TRBV29-1 and TRBJ2-2; 7 positions match TRBD1. Germline V gene lookup returns CDR1 SQVTM and CDR2 ANQGSEA. V was pared by 1 base and J by 3 bases, with 2 bases of the junction left unmatched. This CDR3 region has 14 residues. The DNA for the CDR3 is TGCAGCGTTGAAGGACAGGGACACACCGGGGAGCTGTTTTTT. Protein sequence: CSVEGQGHTGELFF.

The rearrangement uses TRBV2 and TRBJ2-7; the D is unclear. Germline CDR1 is SNHLY and CDR2 is FYNNEI. V lost 8 bases and J lost 13, with 21 bases in between. There are 12 residues in the CDR3. CDR3 loop: CASRQESSAEYF. The CDR3 coding sequence is TGTGCCAGCCGTCAGGAGTCGTCCGCCGAATACTTC.

The J gene is TRBJ2-7, the V gene TRBV4-3; D gene uncertain. The CDR3 runs to 14 residues. Germline V lookup: CDR1 LGHNA, CDR2 YSLEER. Deletions cut 4 bases from V and 0 bases from J, with 10 bases between. The CDR3 nucleotides read TGCGCCAGCAGCCCGAGTGCCCTCTCCTACGAGCAGTACTTC. Residues: CASSPSALSYEQYF.

The chain carries TRBV28 and TRBJ2-1; TRBD1 agrees at 8 bases. The CDR3 consists of 17 residues. Per germline, CDR1 MDHEN and CDR2 SYDVKM. After removal of 2 bases from V and 2 bases from J, the junction contained 8 bases not matched to a gene. The CDR3 here is CASSLAALQGAYNEQFF. CDR3 coding DNA: TGTGCCAGCAGTTTAGCAGCCCTACAGGGGGCCTACAATGAGCAGTTCTTC. The full variable domain, with the rest looked up from reference TRBV28 and TRBJ2-1, is DVKVTQSSRYLVKRTGEKVFLECVQDMDHENMFWYRQDPGLGLRLIYFSYDVKMKEKGDIPEGYSVSREKKERFSLILESASTNQTSMYLCASSLAALQGAYNEQFFGPGTRLTVL.

The J gene is TRBJ2-3, the V gene TRBV29-1, with a weak D call TRBD1 (5 bases). V dropped 3 bases and J dropped 2 bases, with 18 bases sitting between them. The CDR3 covers 16 residues. Germline lookup yields CDR1 SQVTM and CDR2 ANQGSEA. Here the CDR3 reads CSVDRQLLGYTDTQYF. Written as DNA, the CDR3 is TGCAGCGTTGACCGACAGCTCTTGGGGTACACAGATACGCAGTATTTT.

The V gene is TRBV7-2, the J gene TRBJ2-7; 7 bases match TRBD1. Per germline, CDR1 SGHTA and CDR2 FQGNSA. J was trimmed by 9 bases and V by 5 bases; bases with no gene match: 10. CDR3 size: 13 residues. This CDR3 reads CASSTSNRGGQYF. The CDR3 region has the DNA TGTGCCAGCAGCACCAGTAACAGGGGCGGGCAGTACTTC. The full variable domain, in which reference TRBV7-2 and TRBJ2-7 provide the parts outside the CDR3, is GAGVSQSPSNKVTEKGKDVELRCDPISGHTALYWYRQSLGQGLEFLIYFQGNSAPDKSGLPSDRFSAERTGGSVSTLTIQRTQQEDSAVYLCASSTSNRGGQYFGPGTRLTVT.

This chain's CDR3 is CASSRGPEETQYF. The CDR3 bases are TGTGCCAGTAGTAGGGGCCCTGAAGAGACCCAGTACTTC. The chain joins TRBV19 to TRBJ2-5; tentatively, D is TRBD1 (5 bases). CDR3 length equals 13 residues. Trimming stripped 4 bases from V and 3 bases from J, with 9 bases between. Per the germline V gene, CDR1 is LNHDA and CDR2 is SQIVND (reference sequence).

The V and J genes are TRBV20-1 and TRBJ2-7; the D is unclear. The CDR3 spans 11 residues. Trimming removed 6 bases from V and 2 bases from J, with 8 bases in between. CDR1 and CDR2 (germline): DFQATT, SNEGSKA (reference sequence). DNA for the CDR3: TGCAGTGCCTTAAAAACCTACGAGCAGTACTTC. Translating it yields CSALKTYEQYF.

This clone was found a few times. The J gene is TRBJ1-5, the V gene TRBV19; perhaps TRBD1 as D (5 bases). Trimming left V 5 bases short and J 5 bases short, with 16 bases between. The CDR3 totals 15 residues. Germline lookup yields CDR1 LNHDA and CDR2 SQIVND (reference sequence). The CDR3, as DNA: TGTGCCAGTAGTCAATCCGGGGGGGACTATCAGCCCCAGCATTTT. This translates into CASSQSGGDYQPQHF.

The V and J genes are TRBV10-3 and TRBJ1-1; unclear D gene. The CDR3 runs 14 residues. The V end was cut by 6 bases, the J end by 0 bases, with 11 bases between. In germline, CDR1 is ENHRY, CDR2 SYGVKD. CDR3 region: CAISQERLNTEAFF. DNA of the CDR3: TGTGCCATCAGCCAAGAACGTTTGAACACTGAAGCTTTCTTT.